This TCR beta chain was sequenced for a study of OX40 agonist ivuxolimab in advanced cancers. For this clone: Relative to the germline gene, one junction end is altered; a read error may explain this.

TCRdb's table, derived via immunoSEQ multiplex PCR, lists solely in-frame clones and lacks some. In the table there are about 67,000 clones, about 91% of which are singletons. CDR3 length: 17 residues. Germline CDR1 is MGHRA and CDR2 is YSYEKL. The origin of this receptor is an adult with an advanced solid tumor such as melanoma, head and neck, liver or kidney cancer. Specimen: CD4+ or CD8+ T cells sorted from blood, collected in a trial of the OX40 agonist ivuxolimab. This chain connects TRBV4-1 to TRBJ2-7, with D possibly called TRBD1 or TRBD2 (6 bases each). As DNA, the CDR3 is TGCGCCGGCAGCCAAGGGGGAGCCGGGACTCTTGCCTACGAGCAGTACTTC. It is translated as CAGSQGGAGTLAYEQYF.